A selection of T cell receptor beta chains follows, all from one sample in a study of blood T cell repertoires in COVID-19. Here immunoSEQ multiplex PCR was the method, and the copy in TCRdb shows in-frame clones only, minus some. The repertoire consists of around 250,000 clones, with approximately 85% occurring once and the leading ten covering approximately 5.5%. The sample was peripheral blood. All receptors derive from a woman aged 80 or older with COVID-19, enrolled during active disease. The CDR3 runs from the conserved cysteine through the conserved F or W. The D gene is left open where the match is weak. Clone size is given for some rows only: seen once, a few or many times, or a class if the clone is expanded.

cdr3_length,j_call,clone_size,d_call,v_call,cdr3_nt,cdr3_aa
15,TRBJ2-5,-,TRBD1,TRBV5-1,TGCGCCAGCAGCTATGGACAGGGCGCACAAGAGACCCAGTACTTC,CASSYGQGAQETQYF
13,TRBJ1-3,-,-,TRBV2,TGTGCCAGTAGCGTTGGGAAGGGAAACACCATATATTTT,CASSVGKGNTIYF
13,TRBJ1-2,few,TRBD1,TRBV7-8,TGTGCCAGCAGCTTAGGGACAGGAAGTGGCTACACCTTC,CASSLGTGSGYTF
19,TRBJ2-3,-,TRBD1,TRBV27,TGTGCCAGCAGTTTAAGGGACAGGGGGCGCGGGTGGAGCACAGATACGCAGTATTTT,CASSLRDRGRGWSTDTQYF
15,TRBJ1-2,once,-,TRBV10-2,TGCGCCAGCAGCGCCGGGACTCAGTCTGCCCTCGTATACACCTTC,CASSAGTQSALVYTF
14,TRBJ1-5,-,-,TRBV6-5,TGTGCCAGCGGAGTAGGAAATAGCAATCAGCCCCAGCATTTT,CASGVGNSNQPQHF
14,TRBJ1-5,-,-,TRBV5-1,TGCGCCAGCAGCCCCCAGGGGAACGATCAGCCCCAGCATTTT,CASSPQGNDQPQHF
15,TRBJ2-7,-,TRBD1,TRBV19,TGTGCCAGTAGTTCTTCCGGGACAGTTTCCCACGAGCAGTACTTC,CASSSSGTVSHEQYF
14,TRBJ1-5,-,TRBD1,TRBV2,TGTGCCAGCAGTTTACAGGGGGCCAAGCAGCCCCAGCATTTT,CASSLQGAKQPQHF
14,TRBJ1-1,-,-,TRBV18,TGTGCCAGCTCACCAGGTGCGGAGAACACTGAAGCTTTCTTT,CASSPGAENTEAFF
12,TRBJ1-6,once,-,TRBV28,TGTGCCAGCAGTTTCCGGAATTCACCCCTCCACTTT,CASSFRNSPLHF
15,TRBJ2-1,-,-,TRBV5-1,TGCGCCAGCAGCTTGTCAGGGGCGGGCTACAATGAGCAGTTCTTC,CASSLSGAGYNEQFF
16,TRBJ1-5,-,-,TRBV7-2,TGTGCCAGCAGCTTAAAGGCCGGGGTAGACAATCAGCCCCAGCATTTT,CASSLKAGVDNQPQHF
13,TRBJ1-2,-,TRBD1,TRBV12-3/TRBV12-4,TGTGCCAGCAGTAATCTGACAGGGGATGGCTACACCTTC,CASSNLTGDGYTF
15,TRBJ2-3,-,-,TRBV5-1,TGCGCCAGCAGCCCGACTTCCCGACCCACAGATACGCAGTATTTT,CASSPTSRPTDTQYF
16,TRBJ1-5,-,TRBD1,TRBV7-2,TGTGCCAGCAGCTTTCAACCGGGACAGGGATATCAGCCCCAGCATTTT,CASSFQPGQGYQPQHF